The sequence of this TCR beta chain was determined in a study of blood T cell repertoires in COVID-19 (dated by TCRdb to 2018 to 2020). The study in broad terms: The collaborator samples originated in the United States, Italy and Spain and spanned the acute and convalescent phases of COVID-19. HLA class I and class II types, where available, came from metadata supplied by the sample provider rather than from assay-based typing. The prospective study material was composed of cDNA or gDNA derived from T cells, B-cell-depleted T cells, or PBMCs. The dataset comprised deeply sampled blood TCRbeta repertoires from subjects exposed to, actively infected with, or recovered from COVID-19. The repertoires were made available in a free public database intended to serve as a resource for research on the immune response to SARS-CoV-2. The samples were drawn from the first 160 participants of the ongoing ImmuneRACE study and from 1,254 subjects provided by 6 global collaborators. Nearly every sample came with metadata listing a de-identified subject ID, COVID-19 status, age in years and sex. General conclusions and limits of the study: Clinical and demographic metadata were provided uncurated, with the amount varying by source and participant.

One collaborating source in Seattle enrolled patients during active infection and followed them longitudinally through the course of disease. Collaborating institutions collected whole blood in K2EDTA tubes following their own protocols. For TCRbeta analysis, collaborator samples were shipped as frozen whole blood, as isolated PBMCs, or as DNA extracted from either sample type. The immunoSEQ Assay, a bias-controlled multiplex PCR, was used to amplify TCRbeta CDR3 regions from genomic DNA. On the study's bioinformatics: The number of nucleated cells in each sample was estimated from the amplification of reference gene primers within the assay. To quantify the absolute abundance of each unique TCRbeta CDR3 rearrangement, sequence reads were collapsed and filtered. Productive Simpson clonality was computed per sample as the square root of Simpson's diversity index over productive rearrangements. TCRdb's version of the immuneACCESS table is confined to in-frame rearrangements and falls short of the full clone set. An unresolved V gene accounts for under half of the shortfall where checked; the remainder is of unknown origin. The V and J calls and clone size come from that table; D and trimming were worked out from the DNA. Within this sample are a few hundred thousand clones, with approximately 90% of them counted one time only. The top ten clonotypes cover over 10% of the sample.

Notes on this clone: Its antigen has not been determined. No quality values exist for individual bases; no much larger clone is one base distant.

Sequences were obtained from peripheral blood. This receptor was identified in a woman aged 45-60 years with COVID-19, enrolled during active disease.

CDR3 region: CASSEAPVIRTEAFF. The nucleotide sequence is given as TGTGCCAGCAGTGAAGCGCCGGTCATTCGCACTGAAGCTTTCTTT. The sequence joins TRBV2 to TRBJ1-1; the D gene remains uncertain. From the cysteine up to the phenylalanine, the CDR3 has a length of 15 residues. CDR3 DNA only is kept here, 45 bases in frame from base 1. CDR1 and CDR2, per the germline V gene, are SNHLY and FYNNEI. The V end loses 0 bases and the J end loses 4 bases, and a stretch of 12 bases separates them.